The clone carrying this TCR beta chain was picked up one time. The antigen is undetermined. The repertoire was sequenced with immunoSEQ multiplex PCR; TCRdb's copy has only in-frame clones and lacks some. Of over 110,000 clones in the sample, about 93% are singletons; the top ten hold approximately 5%. The data derive from a study of T cell responses to AZD1222 COVID-19 vaccine. The CDR3 spans 15 residues. Germline assignment: CDR1 MDHEN and CDR2 SYDVKM. Trimming left V 3 bases short and J 7 bases short, with 16 bases between. Study-wide findings and caveats: Researchers took repertoire samples only after the peak T cell response had come.

This specimen consisted of peripheral blood, obtained on day 0 of AZD1222 vaccination. The chain links TRBV28 to TRBJ2-1; possibly TRBD1 for D (6 bases). The sequence was collected from an adult in good health. The CDR3 nucleotides read TGTGCCAGCAGTTTGGCCCAGGGGATAGGTAATGAGCAGTTCTTC. Encoded protein: CASSLAQGIGNEQFF.